These 26 T cell receptor beta chains share one sample of origin, sequenced in a study of early T cells in non-severe SARS-CoV-2 infection. TCRdb ran MiXCR on the 5' RACE reads and lists one entry per CDR3 protein. The data hold 50,000 to 65,000 distinct CDR3 sequences, with roughly 10% observed a single time. Sequencing was performed on whole blood, taken at baseline. These TCRs come from an adult who was a healthcare worker with PCR-confirmed SARS-CoV-2 infection or an uninfected control (not recorded which).

The table lists this clonotype with a few counts. This chain connects TRBV11-2 to TRBJ2-7, with D possibly being TRBD1 or TRBD2 (5 bases each). V was shortened by 2 bases and J by 8 bases, with 22 bases between the two germline ends. The germline V gene encodes CDR1 SGHAT and CDR2 FQNNGV. The CDR3 runs 16 residues. The chain's CDR3 is CASSLMTGTTPTKQYF. The CDR3 nucleotides read TGTGCCAGCAGCTTAATGACCGGGACGACTCCTACGAAGCAGTACTTC.

The genes are TRBV7-2 and TRBJ2-1; D is unclear. The CDR3 sequence is 12 residues long. Germline values: CDR1 SGHTA, CDR2 FQGNSA. V gave up 5 bases and J gave up 8 bases, with 10 bases separating them. The CDR3 loop is CASSPAWDEQFF. CDR3 coding DNA: TGTGCCAGCAGCCCCGCCTGGGATGAGCAGTTCTTC.

This clonotype was recorded a few times. The V and J genes are TRBV7-2 and TRBJ2-5; 11 bases are a match to TRBD1. With V trimmed by 5 bases and J by 4 bases, 6 bases remained unmatched. Germline V gene sequence: CDR1 SGHTA, CDR2 FQGNSA. The CDR3 has 15 amino acids. The CDR3 is CASSRSDRGRETQYF. The CDR3 DNA is TGTGCCAGCAGCCGTTCGGACAGGGGGCGAGAGACCCAGTACTTC.

This clonotype was picked up a small number of times. This rearrangement joins TRBV14 to TRBJ2-7; no reliable D call. The end of the DNA aligns better with TRBJ2-5, so the J call may be wrong. The CDR3 is 13 residues long. CDR1 and CDR2 from the germline V gene are SGHDN and FVKESK. CDR3 region: CASSQDVVGTQYF. In DNA form, the CDR3 reads TGTGCCAGCAGCCAAGATGTTGTCGGGACCCAGTACTTC.

This clonotype has at least ten counts. The V and J genes are TRBV7-9 and TRBJ2-5, with TRBD2 matching 9 bases. With V trimmed by 4 bases and J by 2 bases, 5 bases remained unmatched. Per germline, CDR1 SEHNR and CDR2 FQNEAQ (reference sequence). The CDR3 totals 15 residues. CDR3 sequence (DNA): TGTGCCAGCAGCTCTAGCGGGGACCATCAAGAGACCCAGTACTTC. Encoded protein: CASSSSGDHQETQYF. Variable domain in full (rest from reference TRBV7-9 and TRBJ2-5): DTGVSQNPRHKITKRGQNVTFRCDPISEHNRLYWYRQTLGQGPEFLTYFQNEAQLEKSRLLSDRFSAERPKGSFSTLEIQRTEQGDSAMYLCASSSSGDHQETQYFGPGTRLLVL.

The chain recombines TRBV10-2 with TRBJ2-3; D is ambiguous. Per germline, CDR1 WSHSY and CDR2 SAAADI. This CDR3 has 17 residues. Trimming removed 4 bases at V and 4 bases at J, with 21 bases between. The CDR3 DNA is TGCGCCAGCAGTGCGGCCGGTTATCGTAGGTTTTCAGATACGCAGTATTTT. As protein: CASSAAGYRRFSDTQYF.

The V gene is TRBV20-1, the J gene TRBJ2-3, with 16 bases matching TRBD2. The CDR3 loop spans 16 amino acids. Germline V CDR1 and CDR2: DFQATT, SNEGSKA (reference sequence). After removal of 6 bases from V and 4 bases from J, the junction contained 7 bases not matched to a gene. The CDR3 bases are TGCAGTGCAGGCGGGACTAGCGGGGGGGCCGCAGATACGCAGTATTTT. Translating gives CSAGGTSGGAADTQYF.

The table lists this clonotype with a few counts. This chain connects TRBV7-9 to TRBJ2-2; D uncertain. Germline V gene data show CDR1 as SEHNR and CDR2 as FQNEAQ (reference sequence). V was pared by 5 bases and J by 4 bases, with 8 bases between. The CDR3 consists of 13 residues. CDR3: CASSQKGTGELFF. The CDR3 nucleotides read TGTGCCAGCAGCCAAAAAGGCACCGGGGAGCTGTTTTTT.

In this sample, this clonotype turned up a few times. This chain joins TRBV19 and TRBJ2-7; TRBD1 is a possible D gene (6 bases). The CDR3 is 15 residues long. Germline loops: CDR1 LNHDA, CDR2 SQIVND (reference sequence). The ends were cut back, 3 bases at V and 2 bases at J, with 14 bases in the middle. CDR3 DNA: TGTGCCAGTAGTATTGGGGAGACAGGAACCTACGAGCAGTACTTC. Translating gives CASSIGETGTYEQYF.

The chain joins TRBV12-3 or TRBV12-4 to TRBJ2-5; D ambiguous. Trimming pared 5 bases from V and 12 bases from J, leaving 22 bases between. The CDR3 is 14 amino acids. The CDR3 loop reads CASSQNSSRRTKYF. The CDR3 bases are TGTGCCAGCAGTCAAAACAGCTCCAGGCGGACGAAGTACTTC.

This clonotype is a singleton in its sample. V gene TRBV12-5 combines with J gene TRBJ1-1; perhaps TRBD1 as D (6 bases). This CDR3 contains 16 residues. V shed 0 bases and J shed 5 bases, with 16 bases lying between them. Germline CDR1 LGHNT, CDR2 FRNRAP. CDR3 region: CASGLVRPTGLTEAFF. CDR3 DNA: TGTGCTAGTGGTTTGGTACGCCCCACAGGGTTAACTGAAGCTTTCTTT. The complete variable domain, with remaining parts taken from reference TRBV12-5 and TRBJ1-1, reads DARVTQTPRHKVTEMGQEVTMRCQPILGHNTVFWYRQTMMQGLELLAYFRNRAPLDDSGMPKDRFSAEMPDATLATLKIQPSEPRDSAVYFCASGLVRPTGLTEAFFGQGTRLTVV.

This clonotype was observed a few times. The chain combines TRBV11-2 with TRBJ2-1, with a weak D call TRBD2 (6 bases). V shed 1 base and J shed 4 bases, with 11 bases lying between them. The length of the CDR3 is 15 residues. CDR1 and CDR2 from the germline V gene are SGHAT and FQNNGV. The CDR3 spells CASSLGGDPYNEQFF. The CDR3 DNA reads TGTGCCAGCAGCTTAGGGGGGGATCCGTACAATGAGCAGTTCTTC.

This clonotype showed up just a few times. The chain is built from TRBV20-1 and TRBJ2-1, with TRBD2 identical over 8 bases. The CDR3 is 12 amino acids. Trimming at V came to 6 bases and at J to 9 bases, leaving 7 bases not matched to a gene. Germline CDR1 and CDR2: DFQATT and SNEGSKA (reference sequence). CDR3 residues: CSASTSGVEQFF. CDR3 nucleotide sequence: TGCAGTGCAAGTACTAGCGGCGTTGAGCAGTTCTTC.

Ten or more counts support this clonotype. The V and J genes are TRBV5-1 and TRBJ2-5; 9 bases align to TRBD1. Losses at the gene ends were 5 bases for V and 1 base for J; bases not matched to a gene: 15. The CDR3 consists of 18 residues. The germline V gene encodes CDR1 SGHRS and CDR2 YFSETQ. CDR3 bases: TGCGCCAGCAGGGACCGGGACAGGGTAACGCGGGGCCAAGAGACCCAGTACTTC. It translates to CASRDRDRVTRGQETQYF.

Ten or more counts support this clonotype. The chain couples TRBV18 to TRBJ1-1; no clear D gene. Germline V gene data show CDR1 as KGHSH and CDR2 as LQKENI. Trimming removed 6 bases at V and 3 bases at J, with 14 bases between. The CDR3 is 14 residues long. In DNA form, the CDR3 reads TGTGCCAGCTCCCGTAGCGGACTCTACACTGAAGCTTTCTTT. This translates into CASSRSGLYTEAFF. Full variable domain (remainder filled in from reference TRBV18 and TRBJ1-1): NAGVMQNPRHLVRRRGQEARLRCSPMKGHSHVYWYRQLPEEGLKFMVYLQKENIIDESGMPKERFSAEFPKEGPSILRIQQVVRGDSAAYFCASSRSGLYTEAFFGQGTRLTVV.

The chain uses TRBV2 and TRBJ1-5; 9 bases fit TRBD1. The germline V gene has CDR1 SNHLY and CDR2 FYNNEI. The CDR3 has 13 amino acids. V was clipped by 9 bases and J by 7 bases; unmatched bases: 7. The CDR3 loop is CASNRGPGQPQHF. The DNA of the CDR3 is TGTGCCAGTAACAGGGGGCCGGGGCAGCCCCAGCATTTT.

This clonotype was counted a few times. The V gene is TRBV12-3 or TRBV12-4, the J gene TRBJ2-7; 8 bases fit TRBD1. The CDR3 length is 17 residues. V was clipped by 3 bases and J by 8 bases; unmatched bases: 18. CDR3 amino acids: CASSFFPTRDRLQKQYF. CDR3 nucleotides: TGTGCCAGCAGTTTTTTCCCCACCCGGGACAGGCTGCAAAAGCAGTACTTC.

This chain links TRBV18 with TRBJ1-1; D is ambiguous. CDR1 and CDR2 from the germline V gene are KGHSH and LQKENI. The ends were cut back, 5 bases at V and 5 bases at J, with 6 bases in the middle. This CDR3 spans 11 amino acids. The chain's CDR3 is CASSASTEAFF. The CDR3 bases are TGTGCCAGCTCAGCTTCAACTGAAGCTTTCTTT.

This clonotype was picked up a small number of times. The chain joins TRBV12-3 or TRBV12-4 to TRBJ2-3, with 10 positions matching TRBD2. Trimming removed 3 bases from V and 6 bases from J; junction bases left unmatched: 3. The CDR3 covers 14 residues. The CDR3 sequence: CASSFGAGGDTQYF. For the CDR3, the DNA is TGTGCCAGCAGTTTCGGAGCGGGGGGGGATACGCAGTATTTT.

The chain joins TRBV6-4 to TRBJ2-3; TRBD2 agrees at 7 bases. There are 13 residues in the CDR3. In germline, CDR1 is MRHNA, CDR2 SNTAGT. The ends lost 6 bases at V and 2 bases at J; junction bases unmatched: 2. CDR3 residues: CASSGTNTDTQYF. CDR3 bases: TGTGCCAGCAGCGGGACTAACACAGATACGCAGTATTTT.

In its sample, this clonotype was seen a few times. The chain joins TRBV20-1 to TRBJ1-5; D is perhaps TRBD1 (6 bases). CDR3 length: 13 amino acids. Germline V gene sequence: CDR1 DFQATT, CDR2 SNEGSKA (reference sequence). V lost 3 bases to trimming and J lost 5 bases, with 11 bases between them. The CDR3 region has the DNA TGCAGTGCTAGTCCCGGGGGCGATCAGCCCCAGCATTTT. Translating gives CSASPGGDQPQHF.

This chain uses TRBV12-3 or TRBV12-4 with TRBJ1-2, with unresolved D. V was pared by 6 bases and J by 6 bases, with 17 bases between. The CDR3 is 14 residues long. This chain's CDR3 is CASRSAVSAHGYTF. CDR3 in DNA: TGTGCCAGCAGAAGCGCAGTGTCGGCTCATGGCTACACCTTC.

The sample holds many counts of this clonotype. The chain links TRBV5-1 to TRBJ2-2, with TRBD1 matching over 10 bases. Trimming cost V 1 base and J 5 bases; bases outside gene matches: 5. This CDR3 has 16 amino acids. CDR1 SGHRS and CDR2 YFSETQ come from the germline V gene. The CDR3 bases are TGCGCCAGCAGCTTGCAGGGACAGGGGCCAACCGGGGAGCTGTTTTTT. Protein sequence: CASSLQGQGPTGELFF.

This clonotype was counted at least ten times. The chain is built from TRBV6-6 and TRBJ1-1; 11 positions match TRBD1. The germline gives CDR1 MNHNY, CDR2 SVGAGI (reference sequence). CDR3 size: 19 residues. Germline trimming cut 2 bases from V and 0 bases from J; bases unmatched to any gene: 11. The CDR3 DNA is TGTGCCAGCAGTTACCGCATCGGAGGGACAGGGGGATTGAACACTGAAGCTTTCTTT. It translates to CASSYRIGGTGGLNTEAFF.

The rearrangement links TRBV7-2 to TRBJ2-1, with 7 bases aligning to TRBD2. V dropped 3 bases and J dropped 9; count of bases not matched to a gene: 14. The CDR3 totals 16 residues. Germline V gene sequence: CDR1 SGHTA, CDR2 FQGNSA. This CDR3 is CASSLLGLGSSSEQFF. The DNA of the CDR3 is TGTGCCAGCAGCTTGCTCGGACTAGGTAGTTCTAGTGAGCAGTTCTTC.

Only a few counts were recorded for this clonotype. This rearrangement joins TRBV19 to TRBJ2-7; a weak D match, TRBD2 (6 bases). Germline loops: CDR1 LNHDA, CDR2 SQIVND (reference sequence). The CDR3 runs 13 residues. V lost 5 bases and J 5 bases, leaving 13 bases between the germline ends. CDR3 sequence: CASSVGGTNEQYF. The CDR3 DNA is TGTGCCAGTAGTGTCGGCGGGACCAACGAGCAGTACTTC.